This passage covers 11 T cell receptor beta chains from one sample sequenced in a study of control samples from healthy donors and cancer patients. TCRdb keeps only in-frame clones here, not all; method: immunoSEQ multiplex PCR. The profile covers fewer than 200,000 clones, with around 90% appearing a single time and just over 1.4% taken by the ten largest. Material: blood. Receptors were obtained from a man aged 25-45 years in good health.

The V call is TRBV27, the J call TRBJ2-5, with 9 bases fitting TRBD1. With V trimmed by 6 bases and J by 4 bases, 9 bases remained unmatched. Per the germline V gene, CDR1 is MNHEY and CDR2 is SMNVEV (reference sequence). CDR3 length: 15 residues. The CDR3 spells CASRWGQGVLETQYF. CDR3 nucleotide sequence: TGTGCCAGCAGGTGGGGACAGGGAGTACTAGAGACCCAGTACTTC.

CDR3 residues: CASTPQIGSHHTIYF. CDR3 sequence (DNA): TGTGCCAGCACCCCCCAGATTGGCAGTCATCACACCATATATTTT. V gene TRBV3-1 (or the pseudogene TRBV3-2) combines with J gene TRBJ1-3; the D is unclear. Germline-derived CDR1 and CDR2 are LGHDT and YNNKEL (reference sequence). Trimming stripped 7 bases from V and 8 bases from J, with 21 bases between. The CDR3 has 15 residues.

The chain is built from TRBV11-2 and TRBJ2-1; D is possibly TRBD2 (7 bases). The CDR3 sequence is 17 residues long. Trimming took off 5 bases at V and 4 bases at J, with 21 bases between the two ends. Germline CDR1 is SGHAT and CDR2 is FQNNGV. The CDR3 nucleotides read TGTGCCAGCAGCAGTGCCCTCTTAGGGGGGGGGTACAATGAGCAGTTCTTC. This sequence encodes CASSSALLGGGYNEQFF.

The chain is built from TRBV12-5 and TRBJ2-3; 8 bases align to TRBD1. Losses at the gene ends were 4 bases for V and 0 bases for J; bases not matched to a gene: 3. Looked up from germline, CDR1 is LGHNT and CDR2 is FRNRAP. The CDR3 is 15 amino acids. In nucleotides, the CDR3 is TGTGCTAGTGGTTCGGGACAGGCTAGCACAGATACGCAGTATTTT. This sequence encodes CASGSGQASTDTQYF.

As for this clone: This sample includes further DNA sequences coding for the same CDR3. The CDR3 bases are TGTGCCAGTTTAGGAGGGGCGGGGGAGCAGTTCTTC. Its protein is CASLGGAGEQFF. This chain links TRBV12-3 or TRBV12-4 with TRBJ2-1, with D maybe TRBD2 (6 bases). The CDR3 is made up of 12 amino acids. Trimming removed 9 bases at V and 10 bases at J, with 16 bases between.

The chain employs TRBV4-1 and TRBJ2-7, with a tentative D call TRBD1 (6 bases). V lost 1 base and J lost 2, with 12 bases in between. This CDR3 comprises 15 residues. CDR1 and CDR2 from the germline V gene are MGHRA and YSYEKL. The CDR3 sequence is CASSQADRTPYEQYF. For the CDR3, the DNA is TGCGCCAGCAGCCAAGCCGACAGGACCCCCTACGAGCAGTACTTC.

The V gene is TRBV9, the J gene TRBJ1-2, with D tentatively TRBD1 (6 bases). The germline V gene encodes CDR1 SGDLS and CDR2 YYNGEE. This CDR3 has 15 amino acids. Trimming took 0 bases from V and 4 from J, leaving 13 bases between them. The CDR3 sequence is CASSVDRGRSYGYTF. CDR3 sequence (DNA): TGTGCCAGCAGCGTAGATCGGGGGCGAAGCTATGGCTACACCTTC. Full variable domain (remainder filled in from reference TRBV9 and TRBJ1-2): DSGVTQTPKHLITATGQRVTLRCSPRSGDLSVYWYQQSLDQGLQFLIQYYNGEERAKGNILERFSAQQFPDLHSELNLSSLELGDSALYFCASSVDRGRSYGYTFGSGTRLTVV.

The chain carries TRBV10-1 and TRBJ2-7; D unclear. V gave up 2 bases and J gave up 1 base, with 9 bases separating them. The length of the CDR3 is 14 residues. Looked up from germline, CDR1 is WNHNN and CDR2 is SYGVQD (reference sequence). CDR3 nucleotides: TGCGCCAGCAGTGAGGTAGGCCGGTCCTACGAGCAGTACTTC. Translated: CASSEVGRSYEQYF.

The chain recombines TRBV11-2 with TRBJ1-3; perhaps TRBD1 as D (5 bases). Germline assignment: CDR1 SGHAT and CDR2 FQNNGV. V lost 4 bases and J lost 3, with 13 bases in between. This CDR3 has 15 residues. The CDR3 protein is CASSSIQGGGNTIYF. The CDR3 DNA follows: TGTGCCAGCAGCTCCATCCAGGGTGGTGGAAACACCATATATTTT.

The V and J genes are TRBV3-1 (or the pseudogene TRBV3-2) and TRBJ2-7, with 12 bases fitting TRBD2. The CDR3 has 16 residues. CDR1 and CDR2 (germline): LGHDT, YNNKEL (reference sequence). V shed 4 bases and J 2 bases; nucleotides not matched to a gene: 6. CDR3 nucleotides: TGTGCCAGCAGCCGCAGACTAGCGGGAGCCGCCTACGAGCAGTACTTC. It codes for CASSRRLAGAAYEQYF.

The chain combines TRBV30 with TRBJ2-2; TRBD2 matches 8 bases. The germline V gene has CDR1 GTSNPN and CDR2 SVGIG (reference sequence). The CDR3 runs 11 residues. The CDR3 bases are TGTACGGGAGGGCTAAACGGGGAGCTGTTTTTT. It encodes CTGGLNGELFF. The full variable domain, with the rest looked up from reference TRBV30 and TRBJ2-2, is SQTIHQWPATLVQPVGSPLSLECTVEGTSNPNLYWYRQAAGRGLQLLFYSVGIGQISSEVPQNLSASRPQDRQFILSSKKLLLSDSGFYLCTGGLNGELFFGEGSRLTVL.